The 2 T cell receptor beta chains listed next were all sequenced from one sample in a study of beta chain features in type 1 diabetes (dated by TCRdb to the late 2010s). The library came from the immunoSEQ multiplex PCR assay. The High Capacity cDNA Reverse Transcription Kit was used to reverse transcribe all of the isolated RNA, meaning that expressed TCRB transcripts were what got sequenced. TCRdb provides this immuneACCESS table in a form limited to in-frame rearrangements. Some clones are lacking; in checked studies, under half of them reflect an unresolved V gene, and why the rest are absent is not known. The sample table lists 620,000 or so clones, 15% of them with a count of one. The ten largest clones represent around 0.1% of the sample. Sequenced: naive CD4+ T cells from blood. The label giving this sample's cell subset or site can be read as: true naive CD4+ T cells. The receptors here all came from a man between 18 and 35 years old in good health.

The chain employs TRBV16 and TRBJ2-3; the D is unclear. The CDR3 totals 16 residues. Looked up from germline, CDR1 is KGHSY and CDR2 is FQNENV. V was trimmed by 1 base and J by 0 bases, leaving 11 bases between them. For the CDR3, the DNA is TGTGCCAGCAGCCAATACGAACGGGCTAGCACAGATACGCAGTATTTT. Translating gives CASSQYERASTDTQYF.

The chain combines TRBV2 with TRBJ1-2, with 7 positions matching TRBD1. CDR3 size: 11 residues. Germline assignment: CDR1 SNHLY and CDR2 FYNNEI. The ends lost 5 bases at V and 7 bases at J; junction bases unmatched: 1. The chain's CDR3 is CASSYRGGYTF. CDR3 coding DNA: TGTGCCAGCAGTTACAGGGGTGGCTACACCTTC.